Below are 11 T cell receptor beta chains sequenced from a single sample in a study of shared clonotypes between healthy human individuals. Data came from immunoSEQ multiplex PCR; TCRdb stores just in-frame clones and leaves some out. The table has around 510,000 clones, about 96% seen once; the top ten hold about 0.059%. Sequencing used naive CD4+ T cells sorted from blood. This sample's subset: CD45RA+ positively selected. The receptor set was obtained from a woman aged 30 to 39 in good health.

The chain links TRBV14 to TRBJ2-6; maybe TRBD1 (5 bases). This CDR3 contains 16 residues. V dropped 8 bases and J dropped 0 bases, with 14 bases sitting between them. Germline CDR1 is SGHDN and CDR2 is FVKESK. The DNA for the CDR3 is TGTGCCAGCTCTTCCGATAGGGGCTCTGGGGCCAACGTCCTGACTTTC. Its translation is CASSSDRGSGANVLTF.

The CDR3: CASMRTSGTRTDTQYF. Written as DNA, the CDR3 is TGTGCCAGCATGAGGACTAGCGGGACTCGTACAGATACGCAGTATTTT. The chain carries TRBV2 and TRBJ2-3; 12 bases line up with TRBD2. CDR1 is SNHLY, CDR2 FYNNEI, per germline. The V and J ends lost 7 bases and 3 bases, in that order; junction bases with no gene match: 8. The CDR3 extends over 16 amino acids.

The CDR3 sequence is CASSPPSGQYEQYF. The CDR3 nucleotides read TGTGCCAGCTCACCACCCTCGGGGCAATACGAGCAGTACTTC. The rearrangement uses TRBV18 and TRBJ2-7; D is tentatively TRBD1 or TRBD2 (5 bases each). This CDR3 comprises 14 residues. Looked up from germline, CDR1 is KGHSH and CDR2 is LQKENI. With 0 bases removed from V and 4 bases from J, the gap between germline ends came to 10 bases.

The chain carries TRBV28 and TRBJ2-7; D tentatively reads TRBD1 or TRBD2 (5 bases each). The CDR3 extends over 15 amino acids. Germline CDR1 reads MDHEN; CDR2 reads SYDVKM. V was cut by 5 bases and J by 4 bases, with 18 bases left in between. This CDR3 reads CASSAPMGVVYEQYF. CDR3 DNA sequence: TGTGCCAGCAGTGCACCTATGGGGGTCGTATACGAGCAGTACTTC.

The rearrangement links TRBV29-1 to TRBJ2-1; 9 bases line up with TRBD2. The trim removed 0 bases at V and 0 bases at J, leaving 3 bases unmatched. The CDR3 has 16 residues. The germline V gene has CDR1 SQVTM and CDR2 ANQGSEA. CDR3 bases: TGCAGCGTTGAAGACTATAGCGGGAGCTCCTACAATGAGCAGTTCTTC. Translation gives CSVEDYSGSSYNEQFF.

V and J are TRBV28 and TRBJ2-5, with TRBD2 matching over 8 bases. The CDR3 is made up of 15 amino acids. Germline trimming cut 3 bases from V and 7 bases from J; bases unmatched to any gene: 10. Looked up from germline, CDR1 is MDHEN and CDR2 is SYDVKM. CDR3 DNA: TGTGCCAGCAGTTTTTGGGGCGGGAGGTCCGGGACCCAGTACTTC. Its protein is CASSFWGGRSGTQYF.

The CDR3 nucleotides read TGTGCCAGCTCACAGCAGCTGGACCAAGAGACCCAGTACTTC. Translated: CASSQQLDQETQYF. The rearrangement joins TRBV18 to TRBJ2-5; D gene ambiguous. Germline V gives CDR1 KGHSH, CDR2 LQKENI. This CDR3 comprises 14 residues. Trimming cost V 4 bases and J 0 bases, with 9 bases left between them.

The chain combines TRBV7-3 with TRBJ2-5; no clear D gene. Germline-derived CDR1 and CDR2 are SGHTA and FQGTGA. The CDR3 contains 13 residues. V lost 6 bases and J 0 bases, leaving 8 bases between the germline ends. DNA of the CDR3: TGTGCCAGCAGTACCCGGGACCAAGAGACCCAGTACTTC. It codes for CASSTRDQETQYF.

The V gene is TRBV7-8, the J gene TRBJ1-5, with D perhaps matching TRBD1 (6 bases). The germline CDR1 and CDR2 sequences are SGHVS and FQNEAQ. The V end was cut by 5 bases, the J end by 2 bases, with 13 bases between. The CDR3 extends over 15 amino acids. CDR3 in amino acids: CASSQGTGRNQPQHF. Here the CDR3 DNA reads TGTGCCAGCAGCCAAGGCACAGGGCGCAATCAGCCCCAGCATTTT.

The rearrangement uses TRBV19 and TRBJ2-5, with 9 bases fitting TRBD2. The CDR3 extends over 16 amino acids. J was trimmed by 4 bases and V by 1 base; bases with no gene match: 7. CDR1 is LNHDA, CDR2 SQIVND, per germline (reference sequence). CDR3 sequence: CASSIAWSGRSETQYF. CDR3 coding DNA: TGTGCCAGTAGTATAGCGTGGAGCGGGAGGTCAGAGACCCAGTACTTC.

This clone showed up just once. The chain uses TRBV5-1 and TRBJ2-2; 9 bases agree with TRBD1. The CDR3 runs 13 residues. V lost 7 bases to trimming and J lost 5 bases; unmatched junction nucleotides: 3. Germline-derived CDR1 and CDR2 are SGHRS and YFSETQ. The CDR3 sequence: CASGTGWTGELFF. The CDR3 bases are TGCGCCAGCGGGACAGGGTGGACCGGGGAGCTGTTTTTT.